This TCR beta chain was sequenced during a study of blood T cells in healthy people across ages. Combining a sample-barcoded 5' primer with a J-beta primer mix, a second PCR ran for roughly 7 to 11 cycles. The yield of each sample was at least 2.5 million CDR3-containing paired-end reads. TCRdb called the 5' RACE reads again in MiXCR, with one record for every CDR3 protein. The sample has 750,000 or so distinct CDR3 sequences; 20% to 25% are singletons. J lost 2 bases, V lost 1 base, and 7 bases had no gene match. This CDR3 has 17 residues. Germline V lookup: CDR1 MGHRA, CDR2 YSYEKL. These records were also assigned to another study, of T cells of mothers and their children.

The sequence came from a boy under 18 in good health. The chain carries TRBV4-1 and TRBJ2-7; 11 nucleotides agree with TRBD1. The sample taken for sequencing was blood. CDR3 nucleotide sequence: TGCGCCAGCAGCCAAGCTCCCCCGGGACAGGGGGCCTACGAGCAGTACTTC. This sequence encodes CASSQAPPGQGAYEQYF.